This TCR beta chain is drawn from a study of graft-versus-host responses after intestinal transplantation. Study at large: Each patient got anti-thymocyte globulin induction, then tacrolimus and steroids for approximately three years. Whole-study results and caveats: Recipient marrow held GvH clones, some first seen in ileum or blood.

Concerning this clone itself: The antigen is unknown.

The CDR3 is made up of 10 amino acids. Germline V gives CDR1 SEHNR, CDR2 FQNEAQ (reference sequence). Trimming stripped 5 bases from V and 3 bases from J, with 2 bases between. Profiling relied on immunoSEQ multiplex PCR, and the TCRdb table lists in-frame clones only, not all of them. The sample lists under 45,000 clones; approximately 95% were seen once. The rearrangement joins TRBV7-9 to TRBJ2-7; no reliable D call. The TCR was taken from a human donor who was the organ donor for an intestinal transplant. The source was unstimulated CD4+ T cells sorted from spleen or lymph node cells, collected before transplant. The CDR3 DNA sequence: TGTGCCAGCAGCGGCTACGAGCAGTACTTC. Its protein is CASSGYEQYF.